The source of this TCR beta chain is a study of blood T cell repertoires in COVID-19. V was pared by 6 bases and J by 3 bases, with 5 bases of the junction left unmatched. The V gene's germline CDR1 is MNHEY and CDR2 SVGAGI. The CDR3 has 14 amino acids. The data were produced by immunoSEQ multiplex PCR, yet TCRdb's version contains in-frame clones alone and is incomplete. The table includes about 170,000 clones, about 91% detected once. The specimen was PBMCs or T cells enriched from blood (not recorded which). This chain links TRBV6-5 with TRBJ1-5, with TRBD1 matching 7 bases. This TCR was recovered from a woman aged 18-29 years who had recovered from COVID-19. CDR3 sequence: CASSQQGFNQPQHF. The DNA of the CDR3 is TGTGCCAGCAGCCAACAGGGGTTCAATCAGCCCCAGCATTTT.